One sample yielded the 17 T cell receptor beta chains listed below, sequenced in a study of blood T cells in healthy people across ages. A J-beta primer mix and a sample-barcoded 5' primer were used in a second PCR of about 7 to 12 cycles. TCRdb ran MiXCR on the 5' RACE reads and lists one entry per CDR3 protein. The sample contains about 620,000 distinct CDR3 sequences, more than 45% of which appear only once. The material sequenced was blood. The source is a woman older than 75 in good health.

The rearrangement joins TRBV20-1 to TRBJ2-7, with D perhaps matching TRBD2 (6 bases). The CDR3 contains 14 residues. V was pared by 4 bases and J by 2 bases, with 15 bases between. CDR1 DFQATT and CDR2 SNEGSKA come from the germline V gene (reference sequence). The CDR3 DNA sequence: TGCAGTGCTACCGCCGGGACTGTCCCCTACGAGCAGTACTTC. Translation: CSATAGTVPYEQYF.

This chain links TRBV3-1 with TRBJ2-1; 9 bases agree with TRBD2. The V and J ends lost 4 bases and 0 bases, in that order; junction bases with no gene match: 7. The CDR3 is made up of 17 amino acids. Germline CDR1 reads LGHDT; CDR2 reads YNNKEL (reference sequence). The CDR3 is CASSLGTSFGSYNEQFF. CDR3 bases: TGTGCCAGCAGCCTAGGGACTAGCTTTGGCTCCTACAATGAGCAGTTCTTC.

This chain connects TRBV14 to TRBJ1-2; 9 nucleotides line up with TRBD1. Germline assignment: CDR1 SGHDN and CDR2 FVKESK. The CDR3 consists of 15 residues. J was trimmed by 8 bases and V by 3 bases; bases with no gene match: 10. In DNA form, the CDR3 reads TGTGCCAGCAGCCATTTCGAGGGACAGGGCGGCGGCTACACCTTC. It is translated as CASSHFEGQGGGYTF.

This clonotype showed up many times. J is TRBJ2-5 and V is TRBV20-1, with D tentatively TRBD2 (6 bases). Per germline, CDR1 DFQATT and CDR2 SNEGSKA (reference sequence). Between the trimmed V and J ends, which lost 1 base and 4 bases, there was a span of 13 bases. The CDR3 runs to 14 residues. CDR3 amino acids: CSARAFGTLETQYF. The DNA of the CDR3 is TGCAGTGCTAGAGCCTTCGGGACTTTAGAGACCCAGTACTTC.

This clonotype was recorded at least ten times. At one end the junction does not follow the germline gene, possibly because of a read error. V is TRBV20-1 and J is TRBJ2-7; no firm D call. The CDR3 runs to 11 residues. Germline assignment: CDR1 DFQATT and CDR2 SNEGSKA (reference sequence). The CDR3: CSSRSIYEQYF. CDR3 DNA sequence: TGCAGTTCTAGATCCATCTACGAGCAGTACTTC.

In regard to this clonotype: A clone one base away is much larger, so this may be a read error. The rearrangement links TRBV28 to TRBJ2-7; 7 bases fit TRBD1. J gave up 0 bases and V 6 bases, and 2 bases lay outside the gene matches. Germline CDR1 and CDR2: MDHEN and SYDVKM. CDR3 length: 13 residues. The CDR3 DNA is TGTGCCAGCAGGTCAGGGGGCTCCTACGAGCAGTACTTC. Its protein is CASRSGGSYEQYF.

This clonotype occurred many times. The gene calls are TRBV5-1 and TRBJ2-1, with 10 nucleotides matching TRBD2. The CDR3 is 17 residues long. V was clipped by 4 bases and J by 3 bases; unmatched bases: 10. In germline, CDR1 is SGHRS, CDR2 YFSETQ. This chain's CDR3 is CASSPGLAEPNYNEQFF. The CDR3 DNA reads TGCGCCAGCAGCCCCGGACTAGCGGAGCCCAACTACAATGAGCAGTTCTTC.

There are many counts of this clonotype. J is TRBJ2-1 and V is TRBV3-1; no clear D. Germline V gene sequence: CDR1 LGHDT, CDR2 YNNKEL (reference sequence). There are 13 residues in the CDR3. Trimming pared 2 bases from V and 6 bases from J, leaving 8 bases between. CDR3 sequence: CASSQSGSNEQFF. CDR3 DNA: TGTGCCAGCAGCCAAAGTGGTAGCAATGAGCAGTTCTTC.

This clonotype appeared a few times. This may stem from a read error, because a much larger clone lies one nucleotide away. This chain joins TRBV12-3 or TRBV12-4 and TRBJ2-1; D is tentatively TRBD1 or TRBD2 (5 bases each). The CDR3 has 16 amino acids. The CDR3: CASREGIRVTYNERFF. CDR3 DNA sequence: TGTGCCAGCAGAGAGGGGATCAGGGTCACCTACAATGAGCGGTTCTTC.

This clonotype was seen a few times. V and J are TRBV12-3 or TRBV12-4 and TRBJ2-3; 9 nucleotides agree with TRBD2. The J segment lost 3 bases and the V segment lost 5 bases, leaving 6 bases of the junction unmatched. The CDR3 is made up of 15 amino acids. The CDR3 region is CASSRRGGRTDTQYF. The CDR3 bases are TGTGCCAGCAGTAGGCGGGGGGGCCGGACAGATACGCAGTATTTT.

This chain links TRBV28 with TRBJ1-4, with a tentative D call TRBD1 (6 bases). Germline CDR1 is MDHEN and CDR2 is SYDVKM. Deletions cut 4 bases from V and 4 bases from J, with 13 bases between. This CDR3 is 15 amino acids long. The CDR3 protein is CASSSPRGINEKLFF. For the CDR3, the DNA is TGTGCCAGCAGTTCCCCCAGGGGCATTAATGAAAAACTGTTTTTT.

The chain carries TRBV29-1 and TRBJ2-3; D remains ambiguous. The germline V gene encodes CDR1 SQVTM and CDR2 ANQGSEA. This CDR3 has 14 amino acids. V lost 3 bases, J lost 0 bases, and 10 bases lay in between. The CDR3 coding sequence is TGCAGCGTTGAGGTCCTTTCTAGCACAGATACGCAGTATTTT. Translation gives CSVEVLSSTDTQYF.

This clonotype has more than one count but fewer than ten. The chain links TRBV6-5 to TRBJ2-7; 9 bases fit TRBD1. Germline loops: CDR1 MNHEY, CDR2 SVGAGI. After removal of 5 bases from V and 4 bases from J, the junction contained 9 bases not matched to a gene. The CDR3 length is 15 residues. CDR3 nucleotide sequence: TGTGCCAGCAGTGCCCCGGACAGGGGACCTTACGAGCAGTACTTC. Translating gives CASSAPDRGPYEQYF.

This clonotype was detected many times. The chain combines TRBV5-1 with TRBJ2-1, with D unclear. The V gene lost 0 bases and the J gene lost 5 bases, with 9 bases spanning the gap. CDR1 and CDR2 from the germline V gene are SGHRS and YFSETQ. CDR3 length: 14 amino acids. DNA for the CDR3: TGCGCCAGCAGCTTGGAACAGAACCACAATGAGCAGTTCTTC. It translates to CASSLEQNHNEQFF.

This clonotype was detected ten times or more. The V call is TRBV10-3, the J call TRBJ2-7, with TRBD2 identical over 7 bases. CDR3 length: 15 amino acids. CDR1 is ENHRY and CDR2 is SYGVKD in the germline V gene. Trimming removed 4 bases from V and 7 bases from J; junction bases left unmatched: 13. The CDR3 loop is CAISAKGGPSWEQYF. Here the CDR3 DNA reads TGTGCCATCAGTGCTAAGGGAGGGCCCTCGTGGGAGCAGTACTTC.

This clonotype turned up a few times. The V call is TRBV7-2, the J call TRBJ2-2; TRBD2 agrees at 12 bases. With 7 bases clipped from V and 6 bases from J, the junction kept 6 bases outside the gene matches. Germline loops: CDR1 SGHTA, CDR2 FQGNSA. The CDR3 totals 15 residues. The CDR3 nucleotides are TGTGCCAGCACCAGAGCTAGCGGGGGGGCCGGGGAGCTGTTTTTT. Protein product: CASTRASGGAGELFF.

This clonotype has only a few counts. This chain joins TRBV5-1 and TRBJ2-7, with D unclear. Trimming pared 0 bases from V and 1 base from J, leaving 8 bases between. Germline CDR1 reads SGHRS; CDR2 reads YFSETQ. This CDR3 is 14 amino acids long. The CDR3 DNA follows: TGCGCCAGCAGCTTGGGTGGAGAATCCTACGAGCAGTACTTC. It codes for CASSLGGESYEQYF.